Below, 17 T cell receptor beta chains from the same sample are listed, as sequenced in a study of T cell responses to AZD1222 COVID-19 vaccine. This table comes from immunoSEQ multiplex PCR, and its TCRdb copy is limited to in-frame clones, with some not included. The table has about 96,000 clones, roughly nine tenths seen once. The material sequenced was peripheral blood, taken on day 0 of AZD1222 vaccination. The receptors come from an adult in good health.

In nucleotides, the CDR3 is TGTGCCAGTAAAACACAGGGGCATTCCTACGAGCAGTACTTC. It specifies CASKTQGHSYEQYF. The V and J genes are TRBV19 and TRBJ2-7, with 7 nucleotides matching TRBD1. Germline lookup yields CDR1 LNHDA and CDR2 SQIVND (reference sequence). The CDR3 is 14 residues long. The junction had 7 bases not matched to a gene; V was cut back by 7 bases and J by 1 base. Full variable domain (outside the CDR3, taken from reference TRBV19 and TRBJ2-7): DGGITQSPKYLFRKEGQNVTLSCEQNLNHDAMYWYRQDPGQGLRLIYYSQIVNDFQKGDIAEGYSVSREKKESFPLTVTSAQKNPTAFYLCASKTQGHSYEQYFGPGTRLTVT.

The chain carries TRBV28 and TRBJ2-3; TRBD1 matches at 7 bases. The CDR3 sequence is 15 residues long. CDR1 and CDR2 from the germline V gene are MDHEN and SYDVKM. V was clipped by 4 bases and J by 1 base; unmatched bases: 5. The CDR3 region is CASSSNDRGTDTQYF. In DNA, the CDR3 is TGTGCCAGCAGTTCCAACGACAGGGGCACAGATACGCAGTATTTT.

The rearrangement joins TRBV12-3 or TRBV12-4 to TRBJ1-2, with D possibly being TRBD1 (5 bases). V was cut by 2 bases and J by 2 bases, with 6 bases left in between. This CDR3 has 13 residues. For the CDR3, the DNA is TGTGCCAGCAGTTTACGACAGAACTATGGCTACACCTTC. This encodes CASSLRQNYGYTF.

This chain joins TRBV6-1 and TRBJ2-5, with 13 nucleotides matching TRBD2. In germline, CDR1 is MNHNS, CDR2 SASEGT. Trimming removed 0 bases from V and 4 bases from J; junction bases left unmatched: 2. There are 16 residues in the CDR3. CDR3 residues: CASSEATSGGPETQYF. The CDR3 nucleotides read TGTGCCAGCAGTGAAGCGACTAGCGGGGGGCCAGAGACCCAGTACTTC.

V is TRBV7-3 and J is TRBJ1-6, with D unresolved. CDR1 and CDR2 from the germline V gene are SGHTA and FQGTGA. This CDR3 comprises 15 residues. Deletions cut 2 bases from V and 6 bases from J, with 11 bases between. CDR3 loop: CASSLWGFGNSPLHF. CDR3 in DNA: TGTGCCAGCAGCTTATGGGGATTCGGTAATTCACCCCTCCACTTT.

The rearrangement links TRBV27 to TRBJ1-6; D is possibly TRBD1 (6 bases). Trimming stripped 5 bases from V and 8 bases from J, with 16 bases between. Per germline, CDR1 MNHEY and CDR2 SMNVEV (reference sequence). The CDR3 contains 15 residues. DNA of the CDR3: TGTGCCAGCAGTCGAATCGGACAGAAAGATTCACCCCTCCACTTT. Amino acids: CASSRIGQKDSPLHF.

The chain is built from TRBV12-5 and TRBJ2-2; TRBD1 is a possible D gene (6 bases). Germline CDR1 and CDR2: LGHNT and FRNRAP. This CDR3 has 19 residues. The V gene lost 0 bases and the J gene lost 0 bases, with 17 bases spanning the gap. The CDR3 sequence is CASGLVLFPGESNTGELFF. CDR3 DNA: TGTGCTAGTGGTTTGGTACTGTTTCCAGGGGAATCGAACACCGGGGAGCTGTTTTTT.

V gene TRBV7-3 combines with J gene TRBJ2-1; 14 positions agree with TRBD2. J lost 9 bases, V lost 1 base, and 8 bases had no gene match. Per germline, CDR1 SGHTA and CDR2 FQGTGA. The CDR3 is 17 amino acids. The CDR3 here is CASSLMAGLAGGGEQFF. DNA of the CDR3: TGTGCCAGCAGCTTAATGGCCGGACTAGCGGGGGGAGGTGAGCAGTTCTTC.

The genes are TRBV7-3 and TRBJ1-1; D uncertain. Germline loops: CDR1 SGHTA, CDR2 FQGTGA. The CDR3 is made up of 14 amino acids. The V gene lost 5 bases and the J gene lost 10 bases, with 20 bases spanning the gap. The CDR3 loop reads CASSPSFANLPAFF. CDR3 DNA sequence: TGTGCCAGCAGCCCGTCCTTCGCCAACCTGCCAGCTTTCTTT.

J is TRBJ2-6 and V is TRBV18; D is unclear. The CDR3 is 16 residues long. The V gene lost 1 base and the J gene lost 2 bases, with 9 bases spanning the gap. The germline V gene has CDR1 KGHSH and CDR2 LQKENI. The DNA of the CDR3 is TGTGCCAGCTCACCACAGGGAAGCACTGGGGCCAACGTCCTGACTTTC. Residues: CASSPQGSTGANVLTF.

The chain has TRBV11-1 and TRBJ2-5; no clear D gene. CDR1 is SGHAT and CDR2 is FQDESV in the germline V gene (reference sequence). This CDR3 contains 12 residues. The ends were cut back, 5 bases at V and 4 bases at J, with 8 bases in the middle. The CDR3 reads CASSHIRETQYF. CDR3 nucleotides: TGTGCCAGCAGCCATATCCGAGAGACCCAGTACTTC.

The rearrangement links TRBV6-1 to TRBJ1-1; TRBD1 aligns across 10 bases. This CDR3 is 15 amino acids long. Trimming took 2 bases from V and 9 from J; bases not matched to a gene: 9. Germline lookup yields CDR1 MNHNS and CDR2 SASEGT. CDR3 loop: CASSEFWGTGEKAFF. The CDR3 DNA reads as TGTGCCAGCAGTGAATTCTGGGGGACAGGGGAGAAAGCTTTCTTT.

The chain couples TRBV4-1 to TRBJ2-6; 8 bases line up with TRBD1. Germline V gives CDR1 MGHRA, CDR2 YSYEKL. The length of the CDR3 is 16 residues. J lost 4 bases, V lost 3 bases, and 5 bases had no gene match. CDR3 sequence (DNA): TGCGCCAGCAGCCAGACAGGGGCTGGCGGGGCCAACGTCCTGACTTTC. Translation gives CASSQTGAGGANVLTF.

The chain carries TRBV18 and TRBJ1-1; D is uncertain. CDR3 length: 14 amino acids. Trimming removed 3 bases at V and 1 base at J, with 9 bases between. Germline V CDR1 and CDR2: KGHSH, LQKENI. The CDR3 spells CASSPDAQNTEAFF. CDR3 coding DNA: TGTGCCAGCTCACCTGATGCCCAGAACACTGAAGCTTTCTTT.

The chain joins TRBV9 to TRBJ2-7; D is ambiguous. CDR3 size: 15 residues. V was cut by 3 bases and J by 0 bases, with 13 bases left in between. Germline V gene lookup returns CDR1 SGDLS and CDR2 YYNGEE. Here the CDR3 reads CASSAWPSSSYEQYF. The DNA for the CDR3 is TGTGCCAGCAGCGCTTGGCCGTCGAGCTCCTACGAGCAGTACTTC.

The rearrangement links TRBV6-5 to TRBJ2-7, with a weak D call TRBD1 (6 bases). This CDR3 spans 15 amino acids. Germline V gene data show CDR1 as MNHEY and CDR2 as SVGAGI. V was trimmed by 6 bases and J by 2 bases, leaving 17 bases between them. DNA for the CDR3: TGTGCCAGCAGCCGCGGACAGACCGAACCCTACGAGCAGTACTTC. Protein product: CASSRGQTEPYEQYF.

The CDR3 region has the DNA TGTGCCAGCTACAATGAGCAGTTCTTC. Protein product: CASYNEQFF. The J gene is TRBJ2-1, the V gene TRBV19; D is unresolved. V was pared by 9 bases and J by 3 bases, with 0 bases between. Germline CDR1 and CDR2: LNHDA and SQIVND (reference sequence). The CDR3 totals 9 residues. Full variable domain (remainder filled in from reference TRBV19 and TRBJ2-1): DGGITQSPKYLFRKEGQNVTLSCEQNLNHDAMYWYRQDPGQGLRLIYYSQIVNDFQKGDIAEGYSVSREKKESFPLTVTSAQKNPTAFYLCASYNEQFFGPGTRLTVL.